This TCR beta chain was identified during a study of T cell responses to AZD1222 COVID-19 vaccine. Whole-study results and caveats: Along spike, vaccine-associated CD4 TCRs were found throughout, with dominance at 160-218 and 743-854. The donor cohort was predominantly white British with a female majority, and clonal diversity may have been underestimated. Increases in Spike-specific TCR breadth and depth were seen after two AZD1222 doses. The study reported that nearly half of spike-specific TCRs target unmutated variant regions.

Using immunoSEQ multiplex PCR, the repertoire was profiled, and TCRdb retains in-frame clones only, with some absent. The sample has under 200,000 clones; almost 95% are singletons. In regard to this clone: Its antigen is not known.

The CDR3 consists of 17 residues. The germline CDR1 and CDR2 sequences are MGHDK and SYGVNS. V was shortened by 1 base and J by 10 bases, with 20 bases between the two germline ends. The chain joins TRBV25-1 to TRBJ1-6; the D gene is possibly TRBD1 (5 bases). The source of this sequence is an adult in good health. This specimen consisted of peripheral blood, obtained on day 0 of AZD1222 vaccination. The CDR3 DNA sequence: TGTGCCAGCAGTGAATGGCCCGTAGGGGTTGGAGACTCACCCCTCCACTTT. Translated, it gives CASSEWPVGVGDSPLHF.